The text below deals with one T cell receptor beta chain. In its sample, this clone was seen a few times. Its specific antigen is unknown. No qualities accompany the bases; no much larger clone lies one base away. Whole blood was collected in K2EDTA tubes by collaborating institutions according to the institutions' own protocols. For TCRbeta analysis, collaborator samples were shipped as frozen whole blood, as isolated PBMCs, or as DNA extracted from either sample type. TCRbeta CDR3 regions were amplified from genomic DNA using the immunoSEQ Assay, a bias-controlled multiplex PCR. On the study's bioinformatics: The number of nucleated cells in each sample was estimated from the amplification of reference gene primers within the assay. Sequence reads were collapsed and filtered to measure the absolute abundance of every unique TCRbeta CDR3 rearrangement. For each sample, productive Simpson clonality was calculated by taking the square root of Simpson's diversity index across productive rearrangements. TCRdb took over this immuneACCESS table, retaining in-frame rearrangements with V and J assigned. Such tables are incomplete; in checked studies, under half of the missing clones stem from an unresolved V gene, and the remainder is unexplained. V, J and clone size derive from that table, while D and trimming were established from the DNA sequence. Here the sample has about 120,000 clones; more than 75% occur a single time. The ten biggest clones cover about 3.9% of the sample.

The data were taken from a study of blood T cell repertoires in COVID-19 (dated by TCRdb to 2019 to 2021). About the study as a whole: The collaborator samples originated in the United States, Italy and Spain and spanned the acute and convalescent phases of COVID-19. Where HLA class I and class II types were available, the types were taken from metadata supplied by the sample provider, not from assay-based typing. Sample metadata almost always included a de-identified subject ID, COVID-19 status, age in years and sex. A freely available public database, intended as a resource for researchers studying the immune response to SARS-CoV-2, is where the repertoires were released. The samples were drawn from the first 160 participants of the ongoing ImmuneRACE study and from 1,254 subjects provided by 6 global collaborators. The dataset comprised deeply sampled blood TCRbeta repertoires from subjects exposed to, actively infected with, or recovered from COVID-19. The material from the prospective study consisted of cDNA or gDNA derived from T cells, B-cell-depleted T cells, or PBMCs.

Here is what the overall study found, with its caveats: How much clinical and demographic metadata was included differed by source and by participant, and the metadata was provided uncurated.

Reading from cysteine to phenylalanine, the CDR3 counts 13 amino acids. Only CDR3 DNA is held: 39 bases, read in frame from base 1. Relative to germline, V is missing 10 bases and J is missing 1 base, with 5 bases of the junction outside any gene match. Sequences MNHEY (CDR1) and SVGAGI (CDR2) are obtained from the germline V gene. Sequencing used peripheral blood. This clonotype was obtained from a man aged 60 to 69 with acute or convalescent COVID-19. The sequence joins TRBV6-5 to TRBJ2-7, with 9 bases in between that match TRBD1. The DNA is TGTGCCACTGGACAGGGGATTTCCTACGAGCAGTACTTC. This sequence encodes CATGQGISYEQYF.